These 5 T cell receptor beta chains were sequenced from one sample in a study of blood T cells in healthy people across ages. A second PCR of roughly 6 to 12 cycles used a sample-barcoded 5' primer and a J-beta primer mix. In TCRdb, the 5' RACE reads were re-called with MiXCR into one record per CDR3 protein. The sample includes hundreds of thousands of distinct CDR3 sequences, under 35% of them seen just once. Sequenced: blood. The receptors come from a woman aged 80 or over in good health.

The chain links TRBV27 to TRBJ2-4, with unresolved D. The J call may not be correct, given that the DNA end is closer to TRBJ2-7. This CDR3 region has 12 residues. The germline CDR1 and CDR2 sequences are MNHEY and SMNVEV (reference sequence). In DNA form, the CDR3 reads TGTGCCAGCAGGATTGCAGGCCACGAGCAGTACTTC. Encoded protein: CASRIAGHEQYF.

The chain uses TRBV7-8 and TRBJ2-7, with TRBD1 matching 7 bases. The CDR3 has 15 residues. V lost 5 bases to trimming and J lost 3 bases; unmatched junction nucleotides: 10. Germline CDR1 is SGHVS and CDR2 is FQNEAQ. The CDR3 DNA follows: TGTGCCAGCAGCCTCAGGGAGACAGGGAACTACGAGCAGTACTTC. Protein: CASSLRETGNYEQYF.

The rearrangement uses TRBV12-3 or TRBV12-4 and TRBJ2-7, with 15 positions matching TRBD2. The CDR3 consists of 14 residues. Germline trimming cut 0 bases from V and 13 bases from J; bases unmatched to any gene: 4. CDR3 sequence (DNA): TGTGCCAGCAGTTTAGCGGGGACTAGCGGGGGGCCCTACTTC. Translation gives CASSLAGTSGGPYF.

This clonotype was seen many times. The chain has TRBV5-4 and TRBJ1-2, with 7 bases that match TRBD1. CDR3 length equals 14 residues. Per the germline V gene, CDR1 is SGHNT and CDR2 is YYREEE (reference sequence). V was pared by 4 bases and J by 4 bases, with 7 bases of the junction left unmatched. The CDR3 DNA follows: TGTGCCAGCAGCCTTTCAGGGGGTATCTATGGCTACACCTTC. Its protein is CASSLSGGIYGYTF.

The V gene is TRBV6-5, the J gene TRBJ1-2; D not resolved. Germline CDR1 and CDR2: MNHEY and SVGAGI. Trimming pared 6 bases from V and 5 bases from J, leaving 10 bases between. The CDR3 loop spans 12 amino acids. Here the CDR3 reads CASRARLYGYTF. As DNA, the CDR3 is TGTGCCAGCAGGGCCAGACTATATGGCTACACCTTC.